This TCR beta chain is drawn from a study of PD-1 blockade in classical Hodgkin lymphoma. Broader study findings: Reports indicated that newly diagnosed patients had lower baseline TCR diversity than healthy donors did. Exclusion covered patients beginning nivolumab under 1 year post-ASCT. Complete responders showed a baseline diversity that resembled the diversity of newly diagnosed patients.

The protocol was immunoSEQ multiplex PCR, while the TCRdb copy is restricted to in-frame clones and leaves out a portion. The table lists 12,000 or so clones, around 84% of them singletons. Each of the patients experienced relapse following autologous stem cell transplantation, and their brentuximab vedotin exposure differed. Points on this clone: Its specificity is unknown.

Germline trimming cut 7 bases from V and 3 bases from J; bases unmatched to any gene: 6. The CDR3 has 15 residues. Germline V gene lookup returns CDR1 MGHDK and CDR2 SYGVNS. The clonotype originates from a human donor with classical Hodgkin lymphoma. This chain joins TRBV25-1 and TRBJ2-1; TRBD1 aligns across 10 bases. The material was peripheral blood mononuclear cells (PBMCs), obtained at baseline. The CDR3 sequence: CASTNGQGDYNEQFF. In nucleotides, the CDR3 is TGTGCCAGCACCAACGGACAGGGGGACTACAATGAGCAGTTCTTC.